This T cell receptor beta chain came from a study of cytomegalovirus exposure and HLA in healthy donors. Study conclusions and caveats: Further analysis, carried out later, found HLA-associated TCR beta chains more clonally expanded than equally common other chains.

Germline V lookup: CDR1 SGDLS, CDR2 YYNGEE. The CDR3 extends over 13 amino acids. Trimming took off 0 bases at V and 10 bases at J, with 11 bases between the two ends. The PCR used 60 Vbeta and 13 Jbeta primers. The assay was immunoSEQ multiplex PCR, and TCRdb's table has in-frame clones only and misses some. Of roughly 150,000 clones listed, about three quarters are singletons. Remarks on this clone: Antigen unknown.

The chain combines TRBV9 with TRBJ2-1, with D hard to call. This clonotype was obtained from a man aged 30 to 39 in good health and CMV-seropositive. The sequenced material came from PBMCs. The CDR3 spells CASSVAVEMEQFF. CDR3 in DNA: TGTGCCAGCAGCGTAGCTGTCGAGATGGAGCAGTTCTTC.